Listed below are T cell receptor beta chains from one sample, sequenced in a study of T cell responses to AZD1222 COVID-19 vaccine. Assay used: immunoSEQ multiplex PCR; TCRdb lists only in-frame clones, some missing. The repertoire consists of 100,000 to 150,000 clones, with approximately 88% occurring once and the leading ten covering 25% to 30%. The input for sequencing was peripheral blood, taken on day 0 of AZD1222 vaccination. These receptors came from an adult in good health. Each CDR3 is given with its conserved first and last residue. The D gene is left open where the match is weak. Size tells how often a clone was seen (once, few, many) or the class of an expanded clone, and some rows leave it out.

V	size	J	D	DNA	CDR3
TRBV5-1	.	TRBJ1-4	.	TGCGCCAGCAGCCCGGGCCCTAACGAAGAAAAACTGTTTTTT	CASSPGPNEEKLFF
TRBV10-3	few	TRBJ2-3	.	TGTGCCATCAGCCAGGGAGAAATAAGCACAGATACGCAGTATTTT	CAISQGEISTDTQYF
TRBV19	few	TRBJ2-1	.	TGTGCCTGCCGAGGGACATCGAGAGGTAATGAGCAGTTCTTC	CACRGTSRGNEQFF
TRBV7-8	.	TRBJ2-1	TRBD2	TGTGCCAGCACCAAAAACCCCGGGAGGCCCGGGAATGAGCAGTTCTTC	CASTKNPGRPGNEQFF
TRBV11-3	.	TRBJ2-1	TRBD2	TGTGCCAGCAGCTTGATAGCGGGAGGGCAAGGTGAGCAGTTCTTC	CASSLIAGGQGEQFF
TRBV18	.	TRBJ2-1	.	TGTGCCAGCTCACCGAGTAGCCTCTCCTACAATGAGCAGTTCTTC	CASSPSSLSYNEQFF
TRBV5-1	.	TRBJ1-1	.	TGCGCCAGCAGCTTGTATGGACTGAACACTGAAGCTTTCTTT	CASSLYGLNTEAFF
TRBV3-1/TRBV3-2	.	TRBJ1-1	.	TGTGCCAGCAGCCAAGGGTCCGGGATGAACACTGAAGCTTTCTTT	CASSQGSGMNTEAFF
TRBV5-8	.	TRBJ2-7	TRBD2	TGTGCCAGCAGCACCCGGACTAGGGGTAGCTACGAGCAGTACTTC	CASSTRTRGSYEQYF
TRBV6-5	.	TRBJ2-7	.	TGTGCCAGCAGTTACTCGGCAGGGACGGTTCTTCGGGAGCAGTACTTC	CASSYSAGTVLREQYF
TRBV27	.	TRBJ2-1	TRBD1	TGTGCCAGCAACCAAGTTGGGACAGGGGTTTTGGATGAGCAGTTCTTC	CASNQVGTGVLDEQFF
TRBV29-1	.	TRBJ2-2	TRBD1	TGCAGCGTTGAGGGCGGACAGGGGAGGACCGGGGAGCTGTTTTTT	CSVEGGQGRTGELFF
TRBV11-3	once	TRBJ2-1	TRBD1	TGTGCCAGCAGCTTAGAGGGGACAGGTGGATACAATGAGCAGTTCTTC	CASSLEGTGGYNEQFF
TRBV3-1/TRBV3-2	.	TRBJ2-2	.	TGTGCCAGCAGCCAGAGGACAATTGTGAACACCGGGGAGCTGTTTTTT	CASSQRTIVNTGELFF
TRBV6-2/TRBV6-3	.	TRBJ2-5	.	TGTGCCAGCAGTTACTCGATGACTATTCTAGAGTTCCAAGAGACCCAGTACTTC	CASSYSMTILEFQETQYF
TRBV27	once	TRBJ2-7	TRBD1	TGTGCCAGCAGTTTTCAGGGGGCGCCGGGACAGTACTTC	CASSFQGAPGQYF
TRBV7-9	.	TRBJ2-1	TRBD2	TGTGCCAGCAGCTTATCCCCGGGGACTAGCGGGAGTAAGCAGTTCTTC	CASSLSPGTSGSKQFF
TRBV9	.	TRBJ2-2	TRBD2	TGTGCCAGCAGCCCTCATAGCGGGAGAGGTACCGGGGAGCTGTTTTTT	CASSPHSGRGTGELFF
TRBV6-5	.	TRBJ1-2	.	TGTGCCAGCAGACTCGACAGAGAACTTAACTATGGCTACACCTTC	CASRLDRELNYGYTF
TRBV2	.	TRBJ2-1	.	TGTGCCAGCATGCCGGGGTTAAATGAGCAGTTCTTC	CASMPGLNEQFF
TRBV7-9	.	TRBJ1-1	.	TGTGCCAGCAGCTTTGGGGGTGTGGAAGTCACTGAAGCTTTCTTT	CASSFGGVEVTEAFF
TRBV5-1	.	TRBJ2-6	.	TGCGCCAGCACCCAGGGGCTAGGGGCCGGAGGGGCCAACGTCCTGACTTTC	CASTQGLGAGGANVLTF
TRBV9	.	TRBJ1-1	.	TGTGCCAGCAGCGTAGACGGACAGAAGAACACTGAAGCTTTCTTT	CASSVDGQKNTEAFF
TRBV6-1	.	TRBJ1-2	.	TGTGCCAGCAGAAACGGCATGAACTATGGCTACACCTTC	CASRNGMNYGYTF
TRBV27	once	TRBJ1-2	.	TGTGCCAGCCACTCCCTCGGGGCGGGCGAGCATCCGACCTATGGCTACACCTTC	CASHSLGAGEHPTYGYTF
TRBV5-1	.	TRBJ2-3	TRBD2	TGCGCCAGCAACCTAGCGGGGACCAGCACAGATACGCAGTATTTT	CASNLAGTSTDTQYF
TRBV29-1	.	TRBJ1-1	.	TGCAGCGTTGACAGGCTCATGAACACTGAAGCTTTCTTT	CSVDRLMNTEAFF
TRBV29-1	.	TRBJ2-7	TRBD2	TGCAGCGTGGGACGGGGGGTCGGATACTCCTACGAGCAGTACTTC	CSVGRGVGYSYEQYF
TRBV7-6	once	TRBJ2-1	.	TGTGCCAGCAGCTTAGAAGCGGACTCCTACAATGAGCAGTTCTTC	CASSLEADSYNEQFF
TRBV5-1	few	TRBJ2-2	.	TGCGCCAGCAGCCGGGCCGAGGTCGTCACCGGGGAGCTGTTTTTT	CASSRAEVVTGELFF
TRBV11-3	.	TRBJ1-5	TRBD1	TGTGCCAGCAGCTCCCCCTCATCGACAGGGGAGAACCAGCCCCAGCATTTT	CASSSPSSTGENQPQHF
TRBV7-9	few	TRBJ1-1	.	TGTGCCAGCAGCTTAGGAGGTGAAACCTTGCGGGCTTTCTTT	CASSLGGETLRAFF
TRBV6-5	once	TRBJ1-6	.	TGTGCCAGCGGCGCCGATTCACCCCTCCACTTT	CASGADSPLHF
TRBV7-3	.	TRBJ1-1	TRBD1	TGTGCCAGCAAAGCGACAGGGGGGAACACTGAAGCTTTCTTT	CASKATGGNTEAFF
TRBV6-5	few	TRBJ2-1	TRBD2	TGTGCCAGCGCTAGCGGGGTAAACAATGAGCAGTTCTTC	CASASGVNNEQFF
TRBV7-6	.	TRBJ2-1	.	TGTGCCAGCAGCTTAGCGAGGGGATCCTACAATGAGCAGTTCTTC	CASSLARGSYNEQFF
TRBV10-3	.	TRBJ1-5	.	TGTGCCATCAGTGATGTATCGGCGGCTCAGCCCCAGCATTTT	CAISDVSAAQPQHF
TRBV7-2	once	TRBJ1-1	.	TGTGCCAGCAGCCTAGGACGGGGGAACACTGAAGCTTTCTTT	CASSLGRGNTEAFF
TRBV27	.	TRBJ2-2	.	TGTGCCAGCAGTTTGGGTGGACGGAACACCGGGGAGCTGTTTTTT	CASSLGGRNTGELFF
TRBV5-1	.	TRBJ1-1	.	TGCGCCAGCAGCCTTCGGGACCCCAGGAACACTGAAGCTTTCTTT	CASSLRDPRNTEAFF
TRBV19	.	TRBJ2-7	.	TGTGCCACCTCGGGTCAGGGGTTGTACGAGCAGTACTTC	CATSGQGLYEQYF
TRBV7-9	.	TRBJ1-4	TRBD1	TGTGCCAGCAGCTCCAGGGGGTTTACATTGTTTTTT	CASSSRGFTLFF
TRBV11-3	.	TRBJ1-1	TRBD1	TGTGCCAGCAGCCGACAGGGCCCGAACACTGAAGCTTTCTTT	CASSRQGPNTEAFF
TRBV5-4	medium-sized	TRBJ2-6	.	TGTGCCAGCAGCACCGCCGACTCTGGGGCCAACGTCCTGACTTTC	CASSTADSGANVLTF
TRBV9	.	TRBJ1-1	.	TGTGCCAGCAGCGCCCGAGGGGGGCCTCTGAACACTGAAGCTTTCTTT	CASSARGGPLNTEAFF
TRBV27	.	TRBJ2-3	.	TGTGCCAGCAGTTTATCGGCGCGGGCCACAGATACGCAGTATTTT	CASSLSARATDTQYF
TRBV7-7	.	TRBJ2-5	.	TGTGCTAGCAGCTTATACGCTGTTCCTGAAGAGACCCAGTACTTC	CASSLYAVPEETQYF
TRBV10-3	.	TRBJ1-2	.	TGTGCCATCAGTGAGTCGGGGAACTATGGCTACACCTTC	CAISESGNYGYTF
TRBV27	.	TRBJ1-2	TRBD1	TGTGCCAGCAGTCACCGGGACAGGCAATATGGCTACACCTTC	CASSHRDRQYGYTF
TRBV30	.	TRBJ1-2	.	TGTGCCTGCCATAAGGACGGCTACACCTTC	CACHKDGYTF
TRBV11-2	.	TRBJ1-1	.	TGTGCCAGCAGCTTAGATAGGGTCACTGAAGCTTTCTTT	CASSLDRVTEAFF
TRBV5-4	.	TRBJ1-2	.	TGTGCCAGCAGTTTGGGTAGTTTTGGTGGCTACACCTTC	CASSLGSFGGYTF
TRBV27	.	TRBJ2-2	.	TGTGCCAGCAGTTCTTTGGGCGGGGAGCTGTTTTTT	CASSSLGGELFF
TRBV5-1	.	TRBJ2-1	.	TGCGCCAGCAGCTTGGAAACCGGGACAGAGCAGTTCTTC	CASSLETGTEQFF
TRBV16	.	TRBJ2-1	TRBD1	TGTGCCAGCAGCCAATTCACAGGGGAAGTGGATGAGCAGTTCTTC	CASSQFTGEVDEQFF
TRBV27	.	TRBJ2-7	TRBD2	TGTGCCAGCAGTTCCCAGCGGGGCTTGACCTACGAGCAGTACTTC	CASSSQRGLTYEQYF
TRBV30	.	TRBJ1-1	TRBD1	TGTGCCTGGAGTGCGAATCAACAGGGGAGGGAACTTTTT	CAWSANQQGRELF
TRBV13	.	TRBJ1-6	.	TGTGCCAGCAGCCCCCGCCCGGATTCACCCCTCCACTTT	CASSPRPDSPLHF
TRBV5-1	.	TRBJ2-1	.	TGCGCCAGCAGTCAGGACGGGGGCTCCTACAATGAGCAGTTCTTC	CASSQDGGSYNEQFF
TRBV10-3	.	TRBJ1-6	.	TGTGCTTCCAGAGGAGAGGAATTTTCACCCCTCCACTTT	CASRGEEFSPLHF